The rows below give T cell receptor beta chains drawn from one sample of a study of immune cell composition in non-small cell lung cancer. Clones were read by immunoSEQ multiplex PCR, and TCRdb kept only the in-frame ones, dropping some. This table has 8,500 to 14,000 clones, 50% to 75% appearing once. The specimen sequenced was lung tumor tissue. Receptors were obtained from a human donor with non-small cell lung cancer. The CDR3 runs from the conserved cysteine through the conserved F or W. Each record gives: CDR3 DNA, CDR3 protein, D gene, V gene, J gene, clone size. A D gene is named only where the DNA matches it firmly. Clone size is given for some rows only: seen once, a few or many times, or a class if the clone is expanded.

cdr3_nt: TGCAGCGTTGAAGACGCGACAGGGGGGTATTATGGCTACACCTTC; cdr3_aa: CSVEDATGGYYGYTF; d_call: TRBD1; v_call: TRBV29-1; j_call: TRBJ1-2; clone_size: medium-sized
cdr3_nt: TGTGCCAGTAGTCAGACAGGCCGGGACCATCAGCCCCAGCATTTT; cdr3_aa: CASSQTGRDHQPQHF; d_call: NA; v_call: TRBV19; j_call: TRBJ1-5; clone_size: few
cdr3_nt: TGCGCCAGCAGCCAAGATGGGACAGGGGCTGGTAACACCATATATTTT; cdr3_aa: CASSQDGTGAGNTIYF; d_call: TRBD1; v_call: TRBV4-3; j_call: TRBJ1-3; clone_size: NA
cdr3_nt: TGTGCCAGCAGCTTAGGGCAGGGGCGCTCTGCAACTAATGAAAAACTGTTTTTT; cdr3_aa: CASSLGQGRSATNEKLFF; d_call: NA; v_call: TRBV7-9; j_call: TRBJ1-4; clone_size: NA
cdr3_nt: TGTGCCAGCAGCTTAGGACTAGCGGGAGGCGCAGATACGCAGTATTTT; cdr3_aa: CASSLGLAGGADTQYF; d_call: TRBD2; v_call: TRBV7-9; j_call: TRBJ2-3; clone_size: few
cdr3_nt: TGTGCCAGCAGTCTACTGACGGGGAACTCTGGGGCCAACGTCCTGACTTTC; cdr3_aa: CASSLLTGNSGANVLTF; d_call: NA; v_call: TRBV28; j_call: TRBJ2-6; clone_size: NA
cdr3_nt: TGTGCCAGCAGCTTAGTTCTAGCGTCCGCCAACCAAGAGCAGTACTTC; cdr3_aa: CASSLVLASANQEQYF; d_call: NA; v_call: TRBV11-2; j_call: TRBJ2-7; clone_size: few
cdr3_nt: TGTGCCAGCAGCTTGGCATTGAGCCTGAACACTGAAGCTTTCTTT; cdr3_aa: CASSLALSLNTEAFF; d_call: NA; v_call: TRBV5-6; j_call: TRBJ1-1; clone_size: few
cdr3_nt: TGTGCCAGCAGCTTAGGAGAAACCGGGGAGCTGTTTTTT; cdr3_aa: CASSLGETGELFF; d_call: NA; v_call: TRBV7-9; j_call: TRBJ2-2; clone_size: NA
cdr3_nt: TGTGCCAGCAGTGGGACAGGGAGAAACGGCTGGACAGATACGCAGTATTTT; cdr3_aa: CASSGTGRNGWTDTQYF; d_call: TRBD1; v_call: TRBV28; j_call: TRBJ2-3; clone_size: NA
cdr3_nt: TGCAGCGTTGCCATCGGACAGGGGGCCAACGAGCAGTACTTC; cdr3_aa: CSVAIGQGANEQYF; d_call: TRBD1; v_call: TRBV29-1; j_call: TRBJ2-7; clone_size: NA
cdr3_nt: TGTGCCAGCAGCTTAGCCCTTGCGGGAGGTAGAAAGACCCAGTACTTC; cdr3_aa: CASSLALAGGRKTQYF; d_call: TRBD2; v_call: TRBV11-2; j_call: TRBJ2-5; clone_size: NA
cdr3_nt: TGTGCCAGCAGTTTTATGGTCGGTCAGCCCCAGCATTTT; cdr3_aa: CASSFMVGQPQHF; d_call: NA; v_call: TRBV28; j_call: TRBJ1-5; clone_size: few
cdr3_nt: TGTGCCAGCAGGGAGGATGATACGCAGTATTTT; cdr3_aa: CASREDDTQYF; d_call: NA; v_call: TRBV28; j_call: TRBJ2-3; clone_size: few
cdr3_nt: TGCGCCAGCCCCGTCGGAATAGCGGGGGGGTACGAGCAGTACTTC; cdr3_aa: CASPVGIAGGYEQYF; d_call: TRBD2; v_call: TRBV23-1; j_call: TRBJ2-7; clone_size: NA
cdr3_nt: TGTGCCAGCAGCGCGGGACTAGAAGTGGATACGCAGTATTTT; cdr3_aa: CASSAGLEVDTQYF; d_call: TRBD2; v_call: TRBV7-3; j_call: TRBJ2-3; clone_size: NA
cdr3_nt: TGTGCCAGCAGCCGAACTAGCTCCGAGCAGTACTTC; cdr3_aa: CASSRTSSEQYF; d_call: NA; v_call: TRBV11-2; j_call: TRBJ2-7; clone_size: NA
cdr3_nt: TGTGCCAGCACCCTGACACCGACCACCGGGGAGCTGTTTTTT; cdr3_aa: CASTLTPTTGELFF; d_call: NA; v_call: TRBV5-5; j_call: TRBJ2-2; clone_size: once
cdr3_nt: TGCAGTGCATTCGGGGTCACTGAAGCTTTCTTT; cdr3_aa: CSAFGVTEAFF; d_call: NA; v_call: TRBV20-1; j_call: TRBJ1-1; clone_size: NA
cdr3_nt: TGTGCCTCATTCGGCGGGAAGAACACCGGGGAGCTGTTTTTT; cdr3_aa: CASFGGKNTGELFF; d_call: NA; v_call: TRBV30; j_call: TRBJ2-2; clone_size: few
cdr3_nt: TGTGCCAGCAGCGTAGGAAACAGGGGAGGTCAAGAGACCCAGTACTTC; cdr3_aa: CASSVGNRGGQETQYF; d_call: NA; v_call: TRBV9; j_call: TRBJ2-5; clone_size: few
cdr3_nt: TGTGCCAGTACCTCAGCGGGTCTGTCCTACAATGAGCAGTTCTTC; cdr3_aa: CASTSAGLSYNEQFF; d_call: NA; v_call: TRBV19; j_call: TRBJ2-1; clone_size: NA
cdr3_nt: TGTGCCAGCCAGCCGGACGGGACAGGGGGCTACGAGCAGTACTTC; cdr3_aa: CASQPDGTGGYEQYF; d_call: TRBD1; v_call: TRBV4-2; j_call: TRBJ2-7; clone_size: few
cdr3_nt: TGTGCCAGCAGCCCGCGGACGGAGACAGGGGAAAAACTGTTTTTT; cdr3_aa: CASSPRTETGEKLFF; d_call: TRBD1; v_call: TRBV7-8; j_call: TRBJ1-4; clone_size: NA
cdr3_nt: TGTGCCAGCAGCCCAAGCAACACCGGGGAGCTGTTTTTT; cdr3_aa: CASSPSNTGELFF; d_call: NA; v_call: TRBV11-3; j_call: TRBJ2-2; clone_size: NA
cdr3_nt: TGTGCCAGCAGCTTAGCTAGCGGGGGGGGGAACATTCAGTACTTC; cdr3_aa: CASSLASGGGNIQYF; d_call: TRBD2; v_call: TRBV7-9; j_call: TRBJ2-4; clone_size: NA
cdr3_nt: TGTGCCACCAAGACACGGGGAGGACCCCAGCATTTT; cdr3_aa: CATKTRGGPQHF; d_call: NA; v_call: TRBV15; j_call: TRBJ1-5; clone_size: once
cdr3_nt: TGTGCCAGCAGCCCCCAAACGGGTAACTATGGCTACACCTTC; cdr3_aa: CASSPQTGNYGYTF; d_call: NA; v_call: TRBV7-6; j_call: TRBJ1-2; clone_size: NA
cdr3_nt: TGTGCCAGCATCGGAGGGATGGACTATGGCTACACCTTC; cdr3_aa: CASIGGMDYGYTF; d_call: NA; v_call: TRBV28; j_call: TRBJ1-2; clone_size: few
cdr3_nt: TGTGCCAGCAGCGACTACAGGGATCGAACCTCTGGGGCCAACGTCCTGACTTTC; cdr3_aa: CASSDYRDRTSGANVLTF; d_call: NA; v_call: TRBV9; j_call: TRBJ2-6; clone_size: NA